A single sample gave rise to the 21 T cell receptor beta chains below, sequenced in a study of T cells after yellow fever vaccination. TCRdb ran MiXCR on the 5' RACE reads and lists one entry per CDR3 protein. This sample has nearly 350,000 distinct CDR3 sequences, with 8% to 9.5% found just once. Sequences were derived from PBMCs, sampled more than 40 days after the first yellow fever vaccination. These receptors were collected from a man aged 18 to 35 who received the YFV17D yellow fever vaccine.

The V call is TRBV12-3 or TRBV12-4, the J call TRBJ2-7; tentative D call: TRBD1 (5 bases). The V and J ends lost 2 bases and 3 bases respectively, with 14 bases between them. The CDR3 totals 15 residues. In DNA, the CDR3 is TGTGCCAGCAGTTTAAGTGCCAGACAGTTCTACGAGCAGTACTTC. This sequence encodes CASSLSARQFYEQYF.

V and J are TRBV30 and TRBJ1-1; unclear D gene. Germline lookup yields CDR1 GTSNPN and CDR2 SVGIG (reference sequence). V lost 0 bases and J 6 bases, leaving 8 bases between the germline ends. CDR3 length equals 12 residues. The CDR3 here is CAWSVLYPEAFF. The DNA of the CDR3 is TGTGCCTGGAGTGTGCTATACCCTGAAGCTTTCTTT. The entire variable domain, with the rest obtained from reference TRBV30 and TRBJ1-1, is as follows: SQTIHQWPATLVQPVGSPLSLECTVEGTSNPNLYWYRQAAGRGLQLLFYSVGIGQISSEVPQNLSASRPQDRQFILSSKKLLLSDSGFYLCAWSVLYPEAFFGQGTRLTVV.

The gene calls are TRBV14 and TRBJ1-6; D is undetermined. Trimming stripped 1 base from V and 3 bases from J, with 4 bases between. CDR1 and CDR2 from the germline V gene are SGHDN and FVKESK. CDR3 size: 14 residues. The CDR3 spells CASSQGLYNSPLHF. CDR3 in DNA: TGTGCCAGCAGCCAAGGCCTCTATAATTCACCCCTCCACTTT.

The chain joins TRBV6-1 to TRBJ2-2, with 8 bases that match TRBD1. V was pared by 11 bases and J by 4 bases, with 6 bases of the junction left unmatched. This CDR3 has 13 residues. The germline V gene has CDR1 MNHNS and CDR2 SASEGT. CDR3 DNA: TGTGCCTTCCGGGACAGGCTCACCGGGGAGCTGTTTTTT. Translation: CAFRDRLTGELFF.

This clonotype was seen ten or more times. The rearrangement joins TRBV6-5 to TRBJ2-1, with 11 positions matching TRBD2. CDR3 length: 15 residues. J lost 9 bases, V lost 6 bases, and 10 bases had no gene match. The V gene's germline CDR1 is MNHEY and CDR2 SVGAGI. DNA for the CDR3: TGTGCCAGCAGCCATACTAGCGGGGGTTCTGGTGAGCAGTTCTTC. The encoded protein is CASSHTSGGSGEQFF.

The table lists this clonotype with a count of one. V is TRBV15 and J is TRBJ2-3; D not certain. Germline CDR1 is LNHNV and CDR2 is YYDKDF (reference sequence). The CDR3 runs 15 residues. V lost 1 base and J lost 0, with 8 bases in between. CDR3 in amino acids: CATSRGRTSTDTQYF. As DNA, the CDR3 is TGTGCCACCAGCAGAGGACGAACTAGCACAGATACGCAGTATTTT.

This clonotype appeared many times. CDR3 bases: TGTGCCAGCAGTTTAAGGTTTTATAGCAATCAGCCCCAGCATTTT. Its translation: CASSLRFYSNQPQHF. This sequence joins TRBV12-3 or TRBV12-4 and TRBJ1-5, with D unresolved. This CDR3 is built from 15 residues. V was cut by 2 bases and J by 0 bases, with 8 bases left in between.

The rearrangement joins TRBV10-3 to TRBJ2-7; 11 nucleotides align to TRBD1. The CDR3 runs 15 residues. J lost 0 bases, V lost 10 bases, and 8 bases had no gene match. Looked up from germline, CDR1 is ENHRY and CDR2 is SYGVKD. As DNA, the CDR3 is TGTGCCACCGGAGAGGGACAGGGGGGCTCCTACGAGCAGTACGTC. Its translation is CATGEGQGGSYEQYV.

This clonotype occurred a few times. The genes are TRBV20-1 and TRBJ2-3; 9 nucleotides match TRBD2. This CDR3 spans 15 amino acids. CDR1 is DFQATT and CDR2 is SNEGSKA in the germline V gene (reference sequence). The V gene end was trimmed by 3 bases and the J gene end by 1 base; junction bases not matched to a gene: 5. CDR3 amino acids: CSASVASGGTDTQYF. CDR3 nucleotide sequence: TGCAGTGCTAGTGTGGCTAGCGGGGGCACAGATACGCAGTATTTT.

This clonotype was observed a few times. The CDR3 bases are TGTGCCAGCAGCACCTTCGAGGATACGCAGTATTTT. This codes for CASSTFEDTQYF. V gene TRBV5-6 combines with J gene TRBJ2-3; D remains unclear. The CDR3 length is 12 residues. CDR1 and CDR2 (germline): SGHDT, YYEEEE. The germline V and J ends were trimmed by 4 bases and 6 bases, with 9 bases remaining between them.

This chain links TRBV7-2 with TRBJ2-5; D tentatively fits TRBD1 or TRBD2 (5 bases each). Trimming pared 5 bases from V and 4 bases from J, leaving 14 bases between. Germline CDR1 SGHTA, CDR2 FQGNSA. The CDR3 contains 14 residues. CDR3 bases: TGTGCCAGCAGCGACCGCCTGAGGGGAGAGACCCAGTACTTC. This translates into CASSDRLRGETQYF.

The chain combines TRBV7-6 with TRBJ2-1, with D tentatively TRBD2 (6 bases). Deletions cut 8 bases from V and 6 bases from J, with 17 bases between. Per germline, CDR1 SGHVS and CDR2 FNYEAQ. The CDR3 is 14 amino acids. The CDR3 coding sequence is TGTGCCAGCCGAAGAGGCGGGGCGGGCAATGAGCAGTTCTTC. This translates into CASRRGGAGNEQFF.

This chain joins TRBV7-9 and TRBJ1-3; D gene uncertain. V was shortened by 2 bases and J by 2 bases, with 13 bases between the two germline ends. Germline loops: CDR1 SEHNR, CDR2 FQNEAQ (reference sequence). The CDR3 is made up of 16 amino acids. As DNA, the CDR3 is TGTGCCAGCAGCTTACAACTAAGGGATGCTGGAAACACCATATATTTT. Translation: CASSLQLRDAGNTIYF.

This clonotype was counted many times. The rearrangement links TRBV12-3 or TRBV12-4 to TRBJ1-2, with D possibly TRBD1 on 5 matching bases. This CDR3 contains 15 residues. Between the trimmed V and J ends, which lost 7 bases and 4 bases, there was a span of 19 bases. The chain's CDR3 is CASTLGEAQGYGYTF. CDR3 sequence (DNA): TGTGCCAGCACCCTCGGGGAGGCCCAGGGCTATGGCTACACCTTC.

V is TRBV15 and J is TRBJ2-1; 8 nucleotides match TRBD2. This CDR3 spans 14 amino acids. Germline trimming cut 8 bases from V and 5 bases from J; bases unmatched to any gene: 8. CDR1 is LNHNV, CDR2 YYDKDF, per germline (reference sequence). The chain's CDR3 is CATGAGVINNEQFF. As DNA, the CDR3 is TGTGCCACCGGAGCGGGGGTGATCAACAATGAGCAGTTCTTC.

The V gene is TRBV19, the J gene TRBJ2-6; D not resolved. V was cut by 6 bases and J by 0 bases, with 6 bases left in between. The CDR3 runs 14 residues. Germline lookup yields CDR1 LNHDA and CDR2 SQIVND (reference sequence). The CDR3 region is CASSSVSGANVLTF. The CDR3 nucleotides read TGTGCCAGTAGCTCGGTCTCTGGGGCCAACGTCCTGACTTTC. The complete variable domain, with remaining parts taken from reference TRBV19 and TRBJ2-6, reads DGGITQSPKYLFRKEGQNVTLSCEQNLNHDAMYWYRQDPGQGLRLIYYSQIVNDFQKGDIAEGYSVSREKKESFPLTVTSAQKNPTAFYLCASSSVSGANVLTFGAGSRLTVL.

This clonotype was detected a few times. V is TRBV6-2 or TRBV6-3 and J is TRBJ2-7, with TRBD2 matching over 11 bases. The CDR3 is 16 amino acids. CDR1 and CDR2 (germline): MNHEY, SVGEGT. J gave up 4 bases and V 0 bases, and 5 bases lay outside the gene matches. CDR3 sequence reads: CASSYSRLAGGYEQYF. The CDR3 bases are TGTGCCAGCAGTTACTCGAGGCTAGCGGGGGGATACGAGCAGTACTTC.

The chain uses TRBV5-1 and TRBJ2-7; the D gene could be TRBD1 or TRBD2 (5 bases each). V was shortened by 0 bases and J by 0 bases, with 10 bases between the two germline ends. There are 15 residues in the CDR3. CDR1 and CDR2 from the germline V gene are SGHRS and YFSETQ. CDR3 nucleotide sequence: TGCGCCAGCAGCTTGGTTGGGACGGTCTCCTACGAGCAGTACTTC. It translates to CASSLVGTVSYEQYF.

This clonotype was detected only a few times. The rearrangement uses TRBV7-3 and TRBJ2-7; 10 bases agree with TRBD1. Looked up from germline, CDR1 is SGHTA and CDR2 is FQGTGA. CDR3 length equals 15 residues. Losses at the gene ends were 5 bases for V and 5 bases for J; bases not matched to a gene: 9. The CDR3 loop reads CASSETGGTGDEQYF. The CDR3 bases are TGTGCCAGCAGCGAGACTGGGGGGACAGGGGACGAGCAGTACTTC.

In DNA form, the CDR3 reads TGTGCCAGCAGCCACTGGGGTGCGATCACTGAAGCTTTCTTT. It is translated as CASSHWGAITEAFF. This chain uses TRBV3-1 with TRBJ1-1; no clear D. V gave up 3 bases and J gave up 4 bases, with 12 bases separating them. The CDR3 extends over 14 amino acids. The germline V gene encodes CDR1 LGHDT and CDR2 YNNKEL (reference sequence).

As concerns this clonotype: One end of the junction is discordant with germline, which a read error may explain. This chain joins TRBV3-1 and TRBJ2-4, with D possibly matching TRBD2 (6 bases). Germline V gene lookup returns CDR1 LGHDT and CDR2 YNNKEL (reference sequence). The CDR3 totals 15 residues. The chain's CDR3 is CASTQGSGAKNIQYF. DNA of the CDR3: TGTGCCAGCACCCAAGGGAGCGGGGCCAAAAACATTCAGTACTTC.